This record covers a single TCR beta chain. V was cut by 6 bases and J by 3 bases, with 11 bases left in between. Germline V lookup: CDR1 LNHDA, CDR2 SQIVND (reference sequence). The CDR3 runs 13 residues. The data are from a study of blood T cell repertoires in COVID-19. Study-wide background: The United States, Italy and Spain were the sources of the acute and convalescent COVID-19 samples.

In the authors' workflow: Estimation of nucleated cell counts was performed using reference gene primer amplification. Sequencing used immunoSEQ multiplex PCR; TCRdb keeps in-frame clones, though not all of them. V, J and clone size are those of that table, while D and trimming were read from the DNA. The table shows over 30,000 clones, with 70% to 90% occurring only once. This receptor was obtained from a man between 65 and 85 years old with active COVID-19. The sample consisted of peripheral blood. The V and J genes are TRBV19 and TRBJ2-5, with D possibly matching TRBD2 (5 bases). CDR3: CASRKADEETQYF. In DNA, the CDR3 is TGTGCCAGTAGAAAAGCGGATGAAGAGACCCAGTACTTC.